This T cell receptor (beta chain) is drawn from a study of T cells in Graves' hyperthyroidism and ophthalmopathy. RNA transcripts gave rise to amplified TCR beta CDR3 regions. The HTBI primer set served for first-round RT-PCR of the TCR CDR3. Using its own MiXCR run on the multiplex PCR reads, TCRdb lists one record per CDR3 protein. The repertoire holds some 600,000 distinct CDR3 sequences, with roughly 13% as singletons. This CDR3 comprises 15 residues. CDR1 is MNHEY and CDR2 is SMNVEV in the germline V gene (reference sequence). Trimming pared 7 bases from V and 1 base from J, leaving 16 bases between. This clonotype was recorded many times.

The receptor was isolated from a woman aged 25 to 39 with Graves' hyperthyroidism that later progressed to Graves' ophthalmopathy. The V and J genes are TRBV27 and TRBJ1-1; D is perhaps TRBD1 (6 bases). The sequenced sample was blood. In DNA form, the CDR3 reads TGTGCCAGCACCCAAGGGGGACACCCGAACACTGAAGCTTTCTTT. Translated, it gives CASTQGGHPNTEAFF.